In its sample, the clone carrying this TCR beta chain was seen a few times. What it recognizes is unknown. The data derive from a study of CD8 T cells in ankylosing spondylitis. Findings and caveats of the study: A subset of motif variants has previously been described in the synovial fluid and blood of reactive arthritis. Matched ankylosing spondylitis synovial fluid reportedly contained a significantly enriched population of disease-linked clones. Clones linked with disease were CD8+ and fairly uncommon in the peripheral blood.

TCRdb fed the 5' RACE reads into MiXCR, producing one record per CDR3 protein. The sample lists roughly 160,000 distinct CDR3 sequences, about 9.9% occurring once. The CDR3 has 16 residues. With 2 bases clipped from V and 1 base from J, the junction kept 8 bases outside the gene matches. Germline assignment: CDR1 GTSNPN and CDR2 SVGIG (reference sequence). The chain joins TRBV30 to TRBJ1-5; the match to TRBD1 covers 7 bases. The specimen was blood, either unsorted or a sorted T cell fraction (not recorded which). This TCR came from a male donor with ankylosing spondylitis or in good health (not recorded which). The CDR3: CAWSLQGMLSNQPQHF. CDR3 in DNA: TGTGCCTGGAGTTTACAGGGGATGCTGAGCAATCAGCCCCAGCATTTT.